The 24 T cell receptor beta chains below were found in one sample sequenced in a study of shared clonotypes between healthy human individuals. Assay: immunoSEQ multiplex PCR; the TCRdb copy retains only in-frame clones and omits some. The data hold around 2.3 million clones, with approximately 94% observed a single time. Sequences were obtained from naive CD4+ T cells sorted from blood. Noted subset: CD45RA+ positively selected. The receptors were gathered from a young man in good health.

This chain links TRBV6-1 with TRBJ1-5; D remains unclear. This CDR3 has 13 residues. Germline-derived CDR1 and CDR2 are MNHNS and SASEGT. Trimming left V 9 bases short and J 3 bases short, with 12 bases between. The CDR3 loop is CASLEGFNQPQHF. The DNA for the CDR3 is TGTGCCAGTCTGGAGGGATTCAATCAGCCCCAGCATTTT.

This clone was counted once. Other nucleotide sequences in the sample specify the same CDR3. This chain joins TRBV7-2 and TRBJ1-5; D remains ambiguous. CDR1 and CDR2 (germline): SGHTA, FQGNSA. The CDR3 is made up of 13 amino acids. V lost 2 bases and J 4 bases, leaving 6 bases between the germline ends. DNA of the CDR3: TGTGCCAGCAGCTTATCGTTGAATCAGCCCCAGCATTTT. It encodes CASSLSLNQPQHF.

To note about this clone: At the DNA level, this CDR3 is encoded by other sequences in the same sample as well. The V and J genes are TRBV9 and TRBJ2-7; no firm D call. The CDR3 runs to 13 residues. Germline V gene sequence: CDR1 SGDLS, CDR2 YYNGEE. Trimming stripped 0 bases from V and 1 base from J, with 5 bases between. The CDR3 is CASSVEESYEQYF. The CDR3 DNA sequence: TGTGCCAGCAGCGTAGAAGAATCCTACGAGCAGTACTTC.

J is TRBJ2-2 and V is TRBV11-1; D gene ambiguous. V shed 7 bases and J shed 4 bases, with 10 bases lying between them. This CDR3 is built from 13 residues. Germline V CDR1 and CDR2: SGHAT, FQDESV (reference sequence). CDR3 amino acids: CASTSWSTGELFF. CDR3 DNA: TGTGCCAGCACAAGTTGGAGCACCGGGGAGCTGTTTTTT.

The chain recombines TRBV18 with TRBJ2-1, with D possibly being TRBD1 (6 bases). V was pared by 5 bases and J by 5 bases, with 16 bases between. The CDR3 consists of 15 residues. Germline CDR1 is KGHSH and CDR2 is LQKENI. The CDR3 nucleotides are TGTGCCAGCTCAGACCGTCCCGGGACAAACAATGAGCAGTTCTTC. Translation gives CASSDRPGTNNEQFF. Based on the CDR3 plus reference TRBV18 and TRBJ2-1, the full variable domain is NAGVMQNPRHLVRRRGQEARLRCSPMKGHSHVYWYRQLPEEGLKFMVYLQKENIIDESGMPKERFSAEFPKEGPSILRIQQVVRGDSAAYFCASSDRPGTNNEQFFGPGTRLTVL.

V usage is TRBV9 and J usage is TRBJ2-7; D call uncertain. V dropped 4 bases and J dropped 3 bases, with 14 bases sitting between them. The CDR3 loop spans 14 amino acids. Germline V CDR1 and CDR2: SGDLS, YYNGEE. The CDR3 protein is CASSPRTAGYEQYF. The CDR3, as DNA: TGTGCCAGCAGCCCCCGGACGGCCGGCTACGAGCAGTACTTC.

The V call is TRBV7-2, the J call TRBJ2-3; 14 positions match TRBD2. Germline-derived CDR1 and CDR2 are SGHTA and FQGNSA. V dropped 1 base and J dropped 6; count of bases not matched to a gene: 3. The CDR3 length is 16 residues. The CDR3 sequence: CASSLGGTSGSDTQYF. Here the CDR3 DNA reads TGTGCCAGCAGCTTAGGAGGGACTAGCGGGAGTGATACGCAGTATTTT. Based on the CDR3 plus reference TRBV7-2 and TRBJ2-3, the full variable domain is GAGVSQSPSNKVTEKGKDVELRCDPISGHTALYWYRQSLGQGLEFLIYFQGNSAPDKSGLPSDRFSAERTGGSVSTLTIQRTQQEDSAVYLCASSLGGTSGSDTQYFGPGTRLTVL.

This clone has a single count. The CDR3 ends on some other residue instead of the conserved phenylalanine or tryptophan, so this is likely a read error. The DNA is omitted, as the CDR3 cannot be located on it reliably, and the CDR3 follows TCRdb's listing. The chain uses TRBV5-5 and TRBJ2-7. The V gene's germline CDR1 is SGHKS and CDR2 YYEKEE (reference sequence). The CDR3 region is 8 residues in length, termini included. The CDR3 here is CASSADHS.

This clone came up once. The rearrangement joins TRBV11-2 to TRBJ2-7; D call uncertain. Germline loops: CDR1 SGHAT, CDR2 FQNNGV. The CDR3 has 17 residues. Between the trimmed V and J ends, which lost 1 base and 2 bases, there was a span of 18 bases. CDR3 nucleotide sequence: TGTGCCAGCAGCTTAGTCGTCGGCAAGATTCGAGCCTACGAGCAGTACTTC. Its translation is CASSLVVGKIRAYEQYF.

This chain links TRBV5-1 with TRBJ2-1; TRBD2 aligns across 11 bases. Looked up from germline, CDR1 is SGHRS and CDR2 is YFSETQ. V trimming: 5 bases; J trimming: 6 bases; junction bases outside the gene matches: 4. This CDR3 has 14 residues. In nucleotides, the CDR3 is TGCGCCAGCAGAACTAGCGGGAGTCTCAATGAGCAGTTCTTC. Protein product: CASRTSGSLNEQFF.

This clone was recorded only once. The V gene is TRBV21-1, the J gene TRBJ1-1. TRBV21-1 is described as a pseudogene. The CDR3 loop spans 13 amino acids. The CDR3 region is CASKHGETAEAFF. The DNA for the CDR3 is TGTGCCAGTAAGCACGGGGAAACCGCTGAAGCTTTCTTT.

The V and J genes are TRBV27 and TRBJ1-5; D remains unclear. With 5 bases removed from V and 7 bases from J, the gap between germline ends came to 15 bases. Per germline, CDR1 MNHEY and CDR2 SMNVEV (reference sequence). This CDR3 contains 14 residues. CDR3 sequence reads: CASSPPPRRQPQHF. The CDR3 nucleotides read TGTGCCAGCAGTCCACCCCCCCGAAGGCAGCCCCAGCATTTT.

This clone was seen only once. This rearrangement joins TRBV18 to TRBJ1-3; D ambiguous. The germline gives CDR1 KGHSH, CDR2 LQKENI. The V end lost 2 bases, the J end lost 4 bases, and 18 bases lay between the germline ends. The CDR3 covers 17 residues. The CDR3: CASSPSQQPNIGNTIYF. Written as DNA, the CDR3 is TGTGCCAGCTCACCATCCCAACAGCCTAATATCGGAAACACCATATATTTT.

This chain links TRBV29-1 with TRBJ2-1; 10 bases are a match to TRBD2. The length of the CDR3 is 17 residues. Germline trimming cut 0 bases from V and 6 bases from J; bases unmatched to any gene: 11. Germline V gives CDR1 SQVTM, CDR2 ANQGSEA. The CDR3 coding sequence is TGCAGCGTTGAAGATCGGACAGCGGGGGGGCCCTGCAATGAGCAGTTCTTC. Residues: CSVEDRTAGGPCNEQFF.

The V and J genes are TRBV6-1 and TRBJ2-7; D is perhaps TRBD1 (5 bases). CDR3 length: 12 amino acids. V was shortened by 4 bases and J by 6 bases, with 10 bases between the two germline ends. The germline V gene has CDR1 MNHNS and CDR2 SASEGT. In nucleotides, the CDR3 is TGTGCCAGCAGTGCTTACAGGATCGAGCAGTACTTC. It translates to CASSAYRIEQYF.

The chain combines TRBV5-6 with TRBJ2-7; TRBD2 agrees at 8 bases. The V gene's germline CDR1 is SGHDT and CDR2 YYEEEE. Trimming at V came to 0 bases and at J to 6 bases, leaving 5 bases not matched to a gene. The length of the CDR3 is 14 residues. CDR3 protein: CASSLGLAGSEQYF. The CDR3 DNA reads TGTGCCAGCAGCTTGGGCCTAGCGGGTTCCGAGCAGTACTTC.

The DNA for the CDR3 is TGCGCCAGCAGCCAAGACCAAGGACAGGGGGCCAGCTCCTATAATTCACCCCTCCACTTT. The encoded protein is CASSQDQGQGASSYNSPLHF. The chain links TRBV4-1 to TRBJ1-6; 11 nucleotides align to TRBD1. Germline-derived CDR1 and CDR2 are MGHRA and YSYEKL. The CDR3 contains 20 residues. The junction had 7 bases not matched to a gene; V was cut back by 0 bases and J by 0 bases.

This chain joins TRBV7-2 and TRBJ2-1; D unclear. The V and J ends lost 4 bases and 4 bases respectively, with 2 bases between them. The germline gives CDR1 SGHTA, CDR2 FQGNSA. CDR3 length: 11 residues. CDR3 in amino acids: CASSWYNEQFF. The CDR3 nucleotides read TGTGCCAGCAGCTGGTACAATGAGCAGTTCTTC.

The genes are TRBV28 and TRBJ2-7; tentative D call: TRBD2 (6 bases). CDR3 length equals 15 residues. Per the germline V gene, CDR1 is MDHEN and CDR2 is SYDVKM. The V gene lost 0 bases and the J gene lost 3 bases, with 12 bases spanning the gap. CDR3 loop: CASSLWSGGLYEQYF. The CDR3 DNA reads TGTGCCAGCAGTTTATGGTCAGGAGGGCTCTACGAGCAGTACTTC.

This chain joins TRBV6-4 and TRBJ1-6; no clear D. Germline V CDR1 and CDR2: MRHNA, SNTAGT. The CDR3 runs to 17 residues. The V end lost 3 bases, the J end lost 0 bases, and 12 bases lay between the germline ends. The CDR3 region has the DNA TGTGCCAGCAGTGAAGGACCCTTGAGCTCCTATAATTCACCCCTCCACTTT. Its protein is CASSEGPLSSYNSPLHF.

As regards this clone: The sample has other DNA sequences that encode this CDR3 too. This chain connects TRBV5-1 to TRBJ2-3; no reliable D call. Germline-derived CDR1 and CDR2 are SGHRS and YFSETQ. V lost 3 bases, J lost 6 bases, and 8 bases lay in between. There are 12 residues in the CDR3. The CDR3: CASSSVGDTQYF. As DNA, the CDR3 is TGCGCCAGCAGCTCCGTGGGGGATACGCAGTATTTT.

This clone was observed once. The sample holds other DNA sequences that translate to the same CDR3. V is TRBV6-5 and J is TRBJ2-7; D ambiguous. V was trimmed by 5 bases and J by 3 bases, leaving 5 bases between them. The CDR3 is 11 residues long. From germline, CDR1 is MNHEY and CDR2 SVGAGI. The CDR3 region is CASSRLYEQYF. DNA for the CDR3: TGTGCCAGCAGTAGGCTCTACGAGCAGTACTTC.

CDR3 nucleotides: TGTGCCAGCAGTCGTAGCGGGGGCGCTTTACAAGAGACCCAGTACTTC. Its translation is CASSRSGGALQETQYF. The genes are TRBV6-6 and TRBJ2-5; TRBD2 agrees at 9 bases. CDR3 length: 16 residues. V shed 5 bases, J shed 2 bases, and the junction held 9 bases outside the gene matches. Germline V gene sequence: CDR1 MNHNY, CDR2 SVGAGI (reference sequence).

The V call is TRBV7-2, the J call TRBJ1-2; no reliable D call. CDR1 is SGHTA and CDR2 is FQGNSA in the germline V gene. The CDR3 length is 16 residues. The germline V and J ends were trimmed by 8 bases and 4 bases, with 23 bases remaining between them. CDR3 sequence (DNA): TGTGCCAGCGGGGAGTACTGGACCCAGGAATTCTATGGCTACACCTTC. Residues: CASGEYWTQEFYGYTF. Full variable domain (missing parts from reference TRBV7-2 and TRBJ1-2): GAGVSQSPSNKVTEKGKDVELRCDPISGHTALYWYRQSLGQGLEFLIYFQGNSAPDKSGLPSDRFSAERTGGSVSTLTIQRTQQEDSAVYLCASGEYWTQEFYGYTFGSGTRLTVV.